This TCR beta chain was documented in a study of shared clonotypes between healthy human individuals. Assay execution proceeded at the deep level. Replicate sorted-subset PCRs were loaded with about 0.2 ug DNA, 31,000 or so T cell genomes. Here immunoSEQ multiplex PCR was the method, and the copy in TCRdb shows in-frame clones only, minus some. The table includes some 2 million clones, about 95% detected once. Naive CD8 cells lacked CD45RO, underwent positive selection for CCR7 and left out terminally differentiated effector memory CD45RA+ cells. Points on this clone: The antigen is undetermined.

Study-wide points: Memory subsets generally showed lower estimated richness than naive subsets. How much donors shared clonotypes was expected to be affected by sequencing depth.

The TCR comes from a man between 18 and 29 years old in good health. Sequencing used naive CD8+ T cells sorted from blood.

The CDR3 sequence: CASSLQVNTEAFF. The CDR3 region has the DNA TGTGCCAGCAGTCTACAGGTGAACACTGAAGCTTTCTTT. The chain has TRBV7-3 and TRBJ1-1, with a tentative D call TRBD1 (5 bases). Germline loops: CDR1 SGHTA, CDR2 FQGTGA. Trimming removed 6 bases at V and 0 bases at J, with 8 bases between. The CDR3 has 13 amino acids.